Listed below are T cell receptor beta chains from one sample, sequenced in a study of blood T cell repertoires in COVID-19. Sequencing used immunoSEQ multiplex PCR; TCRdb keeps in-frame clones, though not all of them. Seen here are approximately 200,000 clones, around four fifths observed once, and the top ten hold roughly 5.3%. Sample: peripheral blood. The receptors were gathered from a woman aged 55 to 70 who had recovered from COVID-19. CDR3s include the opening cysteine and the closing phenylalanine or tryptophan. D genes are given only for firm matches. Rows give clone size only sometimes, using once, few, many, or a class for an expanded clone.

D gene: NA; J gene: TRBJ1-4; V gene: TRBV7-2; clone size: NA; CDR3 DNA: TGTGCCAGCAGCTTAGTTGCAGGAAGAAGGCTGTTTTTT; CDR3 protein: CASSLVAGRRLFF
D gene: TRBD1; J gene: TRBJ2-2; V gene: TRBV30; clone size: NA; CDR3 DNA: TGTGCCTGGAGTTTCCAGGACAGGGACACCGGGGAGCTGTTTTTT; CDR3 protein: CAWSFQDRDTGELFF
D gene: NA; J gene: TRBJ1-4; V gene: TRBV5-1; clone size: few; CDR3 DNA: TGCGCCAGCAGCCCACGACAATCAACTAATGAAAAACTGTTTTTT; CDR3 protein: CASSPRQSTNEKLFF
D gene: TRBD2; J gene: TRBJ2-1; V gene: TRBV29-1; clone size: NA; CDR3 DNA: TGCAGCGCGGTACTACAGCGGGGGTACAATGAGCAGTTCTTC; CDR3 protein: CSAVLQRGYNEQFF
D gene: TRBD1; J gene: TRBJ2-7; V gene: TRBV6-1; clone size: NA; CDR3 DNA: TGTGCCAGCAGTGGAGAGACAGGGTGGGAGCCCTACGAGCAGTACTTC; CDR3 protein: CASSGETGWEPYEQYF
D gene: NA; J gene: TRBJ1-2; V gene: TRBV5-6; clone size: NA; CDR3 DNA: TGTGCCAGCACCCCTGGGGAGGGGGTTAACTATGGCTACACCTTC; CDR3 protein: CASTPGEGVNYGYTF
D gene: NA; J gene: TRBJ1-3; V gene: TRBV7-2; clone size: NA; CDR3 DNA: TGTGCCAGCAGCTTGAGACGGGACTCTGGAAACACCATATATTTT; CDR3 protein: CASSLRRDSGNTIYF
D gene: NA; J gene: TRBJ1-2; V gene: TRBV7-9; clone size: NA; CDR3 DNA: TGTGCCAGCAGCCACAGTAACTATGGCTACACCTTC; CDR3 protein: CASSHSNYGYTF
D gene: NA; J gene: TRBJ2-1; V gene: TRBV5-1; clone size: few; CDR3 DNA: TGCGCCAGCGCCCGACAGGGAGGATACAATGAGCAGTTCTTC; CDR3 protein: CASARQGGYNEQFF
D gene: NA; J gene: TRBJ2-5; V gene: TRBV9; clone size: NA; CDR3 DNA: TGTGCCAGCAGCGCTGGGGGCCAGACCCAGTACTTC; CDR3 protein: CASSAGGQTQYF
D gene: NA; J gene: TRBJ1-6; V gene: TRBV7-9; clone size: NA; CDR3 DNA: TGTGCCAGCAGCTCCGAGTATTCACCCCTCCACTTT; CDR3 protein: CASSSEYSPLHF
D gene: NA; J gene: TRBJ2-7; V gene: TRBV5-8; clone size: NA; CDR3 DNA: TGTGCCAGCAGCTTCCGGGGCTACGAGCAGTACTTC; CDR3 protein: CASSFRGYEQYF
D gene: NA; J gene: TRBJ1-4; V gene: TRBV27; clone size: few; CDR3 DNA: TGTGCCAGCAGTTTAAGGGCCCCGACAGTACTTAATGAAAAACTGTTTTTT; CDR3 protein: CASSLRAPTVLNEKLFF
D gene: NA; J gene: TRBJ2-4; V gene: TRBV4-2; clone size: NA; CDR3 DNA: TGTGCCAGCAGCCCAGGGTCGGGTGTACAGTACTTC; CDR3 protein: CASSPGSGVQYF
D gene: NA; J gene: TRBJ2-5; V gene: TRBV6-5; clone size: NA; CDR3 DNA: TGTGCCAGCAAAAAACAGGGAGTGGAGACCCAGTACTTC; CDR3 protein: CASKKQGVETQYF
D gene: TRBD2; J gene: TRBJ2-3; V gene: TRBV7-6; clone size: NA; CDR3 DNA: TGTGCCAGCAGCTTAGCCCTAGCGGGGAGCACAGATACGCAGTATTTT; CDR3 protein: CASSLALAGSTDTQYF
D gene: TRBD2; J gene: TRBJ2-1; V gene: TRBV6-5; clone size: NA; CDR3 DNA: TGTGCCAGCAGTTACTCGTCTAGCGGGGGGGCAAATGAGCAGTTCTTC; CDR3 protein: CASSYSSSGGANEQFF
D gene: TRBD2; J gene: TRBJ2-3; V gene: TRBV5-1; clone size: NA; CDR3 DNA: TGCGCCAGCAGCTCGGGACTAGTGATCACAGATACGCAGTATTTT; CDR3 protein: CASSSGLVITDTQYF
D gene: NA; J gene: TRBJ2-5; V gene: TRBV5-1; clone size: NA; CDR3 DNA: TGCGCCAGCAGCAGGGACTCTAACCGGGAGACCCAGTACTTC; CDR3 protein: CASSRDSNRETQYF
D gene: NA; J gene: TRBJ1-5; V gene: TRBV6-6; clone size: NA; CDR3 DNA: TGTGCCTATGCGGGTGGAAGCAATCAGCCCCAGCATTTT; CDR3 protein: CAYAGGSNQPQHF
D gene: NA; J gene: TRBJ1-2; V gene: TRBV15; clone size: NA; CDR3 DNA: TGTGCCACCAGCAGTACTCTAAGGAGGGTTAACTATGGCTACACCTTC; CDR3 protein: CATSSTLRRVNYGYTF
D gene: NA; J gene: TRBJ1-5; V gene: TRBV5-4; clone size: NA; CDR3 DNA: TGTGCCAGCAGCCCCTACCATGACAGTGGCCAGCCCCAGCATTTT; CDR3 protein: CASSPYHDSGQPQHF
D gene: NA; J gene: TRBJ1-6; V gene: TRBV5-6; clone size: NA; CDR3 DNA: TGTGCCAGCAGCTTCTTGGGGGGTTCACCCCTCCACTTT; CDR3 protein: CASSFLGGSPLHF
D gene: NA; J gene: TRBJ1-2; V gene: TRBV11-2; clone size: NA; CDR3 DNA: TGTGCCAGCAGCCCGGGGGTTTTTTATGGCTACACCTTC; CDR3 protein: CASSPGVFYGYTF
D gene: TRBD1; J gene: TRBJ1-2; V gene: TRBV6-5; clone size: once; CDR3 DNA: TGTGCCAGCAAACAGGGGGATGACTATGGCTACACCTTC; CDR3 protein: CASKQGDDYGYTF
D gene: NA; J gene: TRBJ1-1; V gene: TRBV19; clone size: once; CDR3 DNA: TGTGCCAGTAACCCGGGGTCCACTGAAGCTTTCTTT; CDR3 protein: CASNPGSTEAFF
D gene: TRBD1; J gene: TRBJ1-2; V gene: TRBV2; clone size: NA; CDR3 DNA: TGTGCCAGCAGTCGACAGGGAAATGCCTATGGCTACACCTTC; CDR3 protein: CASSRQGNAYGYTF
D gene: TRBD1; J gene: TRBJ1-3; V gene: TRBV18; clone size: NA; CDR3 DNA: TGTGCCAGCTCCCCACAGGGGGTCTCTGGAAACACCATATATTTT; CDR3 protein: CASSPQGVSGNTIYF
D gene: TRBD1; J gene: TRBJ1-1; V gene: TRBV2; clone size: NA; CDR3 DNA: TGTGCCAGCTCCTATGGGACAGCTGAAGCTTTCTTT; CDR3 protein: CASSYGTAEAFF
D gene: NA; J gene: TRBJ1-1; V gene: TRBV5-1; clone size: few; CDR3 DNA: TGCGCCAGCAGCTTGTCGCAGCTAGGTCGGGCTTTCTTT; CDR3 protein: CASSLSQLGRAFF
D gene: TRBD1; J gene: TRBJ2-6; V gene: TRBV24-1; clone size: once; CDR3 DNA: TGTGCCACCAGTGATTCTGACAGGGTGAGTGGGGCCAACGTCCTGACTTTC; CDR3 protein: CATSDSDRVSGANVLTF